The 20 T cell receptor beta chains reported below all come from one sample, sequenced in a study of regulatory T cells in long-lasting Graves disease. HTBI primers from iRepertoire and Arm-PCR of CDR3 regions yielded the TCR beta libraries. TCRdb re-analysed the multiplex PCR reads in MiXCR, keeping a single row per CDR3 protein. The sample holds some 400,000 distinct CDR3 sequences, more than 12% seen once. Time point denoted: newly diagnosed GD, antithyroid drugs for less than 3 months. Extracted RNA from PBMCs served as the source of the TCR library. This sample was also put to use in a study of T cells in Graves' hyperthyroidism and ophthalmopathy.

This sample comprised peripheral blood mononuclear cells (PBMCs), obtained at new diagnosis, from a patient treated with antithyroid drugs. Every receptor here comes from a woman aged 25 to 45 with Graves disease.

This clonotype showed up just a few times. V is TRBV30 and J is TRBJ1-6; the D is unclear. The germline CDR1 and CDR2 sequences are GTSNPN and SVGIG (reference sequence). V lost 2 bases to trimming and J lost 7 bases, with 18 bases between them. The CDR3 spans 16 residues. DNA for the CDR3: TGTGCCTGGAGTTTGGCGGAATCTTACTTCAATTCACCCCTCCACTTT. This translates into CAWSLAESYFNSPLHF.

This sequence joins TRBV29-1 and TRBJ1-2; TRBD1 is a possible D gene (5 bases). The V and J ends lost 0 bases and 1 base respectively, with 6 bases between them. CDR3 length equals 13 residues. In germline, CDR1 is SQVTM, CDR2 ANQGSEA. The CDR3 region has the DNA TGCAGCGTTGAAGAGGGGGATAACTATGGCTACACCTTC. Translating it yields CSVEEGDNYGYTF.

The sample holds many counts of this clonotype. This chain links TRBV28 with TRBJ1-5; 9 positions match TRBD1. The ends lost 5 bases at V and 7 bases at J; junction bases unmatched: 6. The germline CDR1 and CDR2 sequences are MDHEN and SYDVKM. The CDR3 is 14 amino acids. This chain's CDR3 is CASSTTGGSQPQHF. The CDR3 coding sequence is TGTGCCAGCAGTACCACAGGGGGCTCCCAGCCCCAGCATTTT.

There are a few counts of this clonotype. The chain is built from TRBV18 and TRBJ2-2; D gene ambiguous. CDR1 and CDR2 (germline): KGHSH, LQKENI. Trimming pared 4 bases from V and 5 bases from J, leaving 8 bases between. The CDR3 is 13 residues long. CDR3 amino acids: CASSLIETGELFF. As DNA, the CDR3 is TGTGCCAGCTCACTAATAGAAACCGGGGAGCTGTTTTTT.

In this sample, this clonotype turned up many times. The chain is built from TRBV7-2 and TRBJ2-6; D gene unclear. V lost 9 bases and J 6 bases, leaving 6 bases between the germline ends. The CDR3 has 11 residues. Germline V lookup: CDR1 SGHTA, CDR2 FQGNSA. The CDR3 bases are TGTGCCAGTACCCAGGCCAACGTCCTGACTTTC. Amino acids: CASTQANVLTF.

The J gene is TRBJ2-7, the V gene TRBV19; 8 nucleotides match TRBD2. Unmatched junction bases numbered 5, after V lost 1 base and J lost 6 bases. CDR3 length: 14 amino acids. The germline V gene has CDR1 LNHDA and CDR2 SQIVND (reference sequence). DNA for the CDR3: TGTGCCAGTAGTATAGTAGCGGGGAGCACCGAGCAGTACTTC. This encodes CASSIVAGSTEQYF.

This clonotype has a count of ten or more. The chain is built from TRBV2 and TRBJ2-1; D is unresolved. CDR3 size: 14 residues. Germline values: CDR1 SNHLY, CDR2 FYNNEI. Trimming stripped 3 bases from V and 5 bases from J, with 11 bases between. The CDR3 loop is CASSEADDNNEQFF. For the CDR3, the DNA is TGTGCCAGCAGTGAGGCAGACGATAACAATGAGCAGTTCTTC.

This clonotype appeared a few times. CDR3 amino acids: CASSLRVFGGISPGGAYSPLHF. The CDR3 DNA sequence: TGTGCCAGCAGTTTACGGGTTTTCGGGGGAATAAGTCCAGGGGGCGCATATTCACCCCTCCACTTT. The chain is built from TRBV12-3 or TRBV12-4 and TRBJ1-6; 8 nucleotides agree with TRBD1. This CDR3 has 22 amino acids. Unmatched junction bases numbered 26, after V lost 2 bases and J lost 8 bases.

This rearrangement joins TRBV7-2 to TRBJ2-5, with 15 bases fitting TRBD2. The CDR3 consists of 21 residues. CDR1 is SGHTA, CDR2 FQGNSA, per germline. V lost 3 bases, J lost 5 bases, and 19 bases stayed unmatched. In nucleotides, the CDR3 is TGTGCCAGCAGCTTCGGCCGGTGGACTAGCGGGAGGGCCAGCCCCCAGGAGACCCAGTACTTC. It specifies CASSFGRWTSGRASPQETQYF.

This chain uses TRBV3-1 with TRBJ1-3, with no clear D. Between the trimmed V and J ends, which lost 6 bases and 0 bases, there was a span of 12 bases. This CDR3 region has 15 residues. Germline CDR1 reads LGHDT; CDR2 reads YNNKEL (reference sequence). CDR3 residues: CASSSVARSGNTIYF. Written as DNA, the CDR3 is TGTGCCAGCAGTTCCGTGGCCCGCTCTGGAAACACCATATATTTT.

V gene TRBV24-1 combines with J gene TRBJ2-5; D unresolved. Trimming shortened V by 4 bases and J by 5 bases, and 13 bases separated the two germline ends. This CDR3 spans 14 amino acids. Germline V CDR1 and CDR2: KGHDR, SFDVKD. The CDR3 region is CATSDPDQVETQYF. CDR3 sequence (DNA): TGTGCCACCAGTGACCCGGACCAGGTCGAGACCCAGTACTTC.

This clonotype was counted only a few times. The rearrangement joins TRBV24-1 to TRBJ2-2; TRBD2 matches 7 bases. Per the germline V gene, CDR1 is KGHDR and CDR2 is SFDVKD. The CDR3 extends over 15 amino acids. Germline trimming cut 4 bases from V and 1 base from J; bases unmatched to any gene: 2. The CDR3 loop reads CATSDPSGNTGELFF. CDR3 coding DNA: TGTGCCACCAGTGACCCTAGCGGGAACACCGGGGAGCTGTTTTTT.

This clonotype was recorded many times. The V gene is TRBV30, the J gene TRBJ2-3, with D possibly matching TRBD1 (5 bases). The CDR3 sequence is 14 residues long. Deletions cut 0 bases from V and 3 bases from J, with 10 bases between. CDR1 and CDR2 (germline): GTSNPN, SVGIG (reference sequence). In nucleotides, the CDR3 is TGTGCCTGGAGTGTACTGGCAGGGACAGATACGCAGTATTTT. Protein product: CAWSVLAGTDTQYF.

This clonotype was counted between two and nine times. The chain joins TRBV4-1 to TRBJ1-1; no firm D call. CDR3 length equals 17 residues. Trimming pared 0 bases from V and 0 bases from J, leaving 14 bases between. The germline V gene encodes CDR1 MGHRA and CDR2 YSYEKL. The CDR3 reads CASSQDPAGAMNTEAFF. In DNA form, the CDR3 reads TGCGCCAGCAGCCAAGATCCGGCGGGAGCAATGAACACTGAAGCTTTCTTT.

This rearrangement joins TRBV7-9 to TRBJ2-5; 7 nucleotides match TRBD1. The ends lost 3 bases at V and 0 bases at J; junction bases unmatched: 13. There are 18 residues in the CDR3. CDR1 is SEHNR and CDR2 is FQNEAQ in the germline V gene (reference sequence). The CDR3 protein is CASSFWSPGTAYQETQYF. The CDR3 DNA sequence: TGTGCCAGCAGCTTTTGGTCCCCCGGGACAGCGTACCAAGAGACCCAGTACTTC.

This clonotype was observed many times. The V gene is TRBV5-5, the J gene TRBJ2-7; TRBD1 might be the D (6 bases). The V end was cut by 4 bases, the J end by 2 bases, with 13 bases between. This CDR3 is built from 14 residues. Germline V gene sequence: CDR1 SGHKS, CDR2 YYEKEE (reference sequence). DNA of the CDR3: TGTGCCAGCAGCGGAATACAGGGCGCCTACGAGCAGTACTTC. Amino acids: CASSGIQGAYEQYF.

This clonotype showed up just a few times. The chain joins TRBV29-1 to TRBJ1-1, with D perhaps matching TRBD1 (5 bases). In germline, CDR1 is SQVTM, CDR2 ANQGSEA. The length of the CDR3 is 12 residues. CDR3 residues: CNVGQGGTEAFF. The CDR3 nucleotides read TGCAACGTGGGGCAGGGAGGCACTGAAGCTTTCTTT.

At least ten counts were recorded for this clonotype. This chain links TRBV11-2 with TRBJ2-7, with D maybe TRBD2 (6 bases). This CDR3 spans 14 amino acids. Trimming took 1 base from V and 3 from J, leaving 10 bases between them. Germline CDR1 is SGHAT and CDR2 is FQNNGV. CDR3 sequence (DNA): TGTGCCAGCAGCTTAGGGGACGGGGGCTACGAGCAGTACTTC. This gives the protein CASSLGDGGYEQYF.

A word on this clonotype: This may stem from a read error, because a much larger clone lies one nucleotide away. The V gene is TRBV7-9, the J gene TRBJ1-5; the match to TRBD1 covers 8 bases. This CDR3 has 16 residues. Germline CDR1 reads SEHNR; CDR2 reads FQNEAQ (reference sequence). J was trimmed by 1 base and V by 5 bases; bases with no gene match: 7. The CDR3 nucleotides read TGTGCCAGCAGCCCAGGACAGGGCACGAGCAATCAGCCCCAGCATTTT. Translated: CASSPGQGTSNQPQHF. The full variable domain, completed using reference TRBV7-9 and TRBJ1-5, is DTGVSQNPRHKITKRGQNVTFRCDPISEHNRLYWYRQTLGQGPEFLTYFQNEAQLEKSRLLSDRFSAERPKGSFSTLEIQRTEQGDSAMYLCASSPGQGTSNQPQHFGDGTRLSIL.

The rearrangement uses TRBV10-1 and TRBJ2-3; TRBD2 is a possible D gene (5 bases). CDR3 length: 15 amino acids. In germline, CDR1 is WNHNN, CDR2 SYGVQD (reference sequence). V lost 4 bases to trimming and J lost 3 bases, with 14 bases between them. The CDR3 bases are TGCGCCAGCAGTGTGGAGGCAGAGGGTACAGATACGCAGTATTTT. Its translation: CASSVEAEGTDTQYF.